Presented here are 15 T cell receptor beta chains from one specimen sequenced in a study of regulatory T cells in long-lasting Graves disease. Relying on iRepertoire HTBI primers and Arm-PCR of CDR3 regions, the team built TCR beta libraries. TCRdb called the multiplex PCR reads again in MiXCR, with one record for every CDR3 protein. The table has hundreds of thousands of distinct CDR3 sequences, around a fifth seen once. Indicated time point: persistent/refractory GD, antithyroid drugs over 5 years with positive TRAb. PBMC-derived RNA was used for the TCR library. The sample was peripheral blood mononuclear cells (PBMCs), taken when the disease was refractory, from a patient treated with antithyroid drugs. The receptors were sampled from a female donor with Graves disease.

This clonotype was seen repeatedly, ten times or more. The V gene is TRBV7-3, the J gene TRBJ2-1, with 8 positions matching TRBD2. The CDR3 extends over 15 amino acids. The germline gives CDR1 SGHTA, CDR2 FQGTGA. With 6 bases clipped from V and 6 bases from J, the junction kept 10 bases outside the gene matches. In DNA form, the CDR3 reads TGTGCCAGCAGTTCGGGACTAGGGCTCGTCAATGAGCAGTTCTTC. As protein: CASSSGLGLVNEQFF. The whole variable domain, remainder taken from reference TRBV7-3 and TRBJ2-1, is GAGVSQTPSNKVTEKGKYVELRCDPISGHTALYWYRQSLGQGPEFLIYFQGTGAADDSGLPNDRFFAVRPEGSVSTLKIQRTERGDSAVYLCASSSGLGLVNEQFFGPGTRLTVL.

In its sample, this clonotype was seen many times. The chain joins TRBV30 to TRBJ1-1; TRBD1 agrees at 8 bases. V shed 7 bases and J 4 bases; nucleotides not matched to a gene: 8. This CDR3 has 13 amino acids. Germline CDR1 reads GTSNPN; CDR2 reads SVGIG (reference sequence). CDR3 sequence (DNA): TGTGCCTTTGGACAGGGAGTACGCACTGAAGCTTTCTTT. Translation gives CAFGQGVRTEAFF.

The rearrangement joins TRBV6-1 to TRBJ1-2, with a tentative D call TRBD1 (5 bases). The V gene's germline CDR1 is MNHNS and CDR2 SASEGT. V lost 6 bases to trimming and J lost 0 bases, with 14 bases between them. There are 15 residues in the CDR3. CDR3 nucleotide sequence: TGTGCCAGCAGCCCTCGGTGGGGGTCTAACTATGGCTACACCTTC. The encoded protein is CASSPRWGSNYGYTF.

For this clonotype: A read error may explain this, as a much larger clone is one base away. A read error is likely, as this CDR3 ends without the conserved phenylalanine or tryptophan. The chain has TRBV24-1 and TRBJ2-5; TRBD2 is a possible D gene (6 bases). Germline assignment: CDR1 KGHDR and CDR2 SFDVKD. The ends were cut back, 3 bases at V and 5 bases at J, with 12 bases in the middle. The CDR3 length is 14 residues. The DNA for the CDR3 is TGTGCCACCAGTGATGCGGGACCCCATGAGACCCAGTACTCC. It is translated as CATSDAGPHETQYS.

This clonotype was observed a few times. The J gene is TRBJ2-4, the V gene TRBV30, with TRBD1 matching over 7 bases. Trimming at V came to 3 bases and at J to 7 bases, leaving 12 bases not matched to a gene. CDR3 size: 15 residues. The germline V gene encodes CDR1 GTSNPN and CDR2 SVGIG (reference sequence). In nucleotides, the CDR3 is TGTGCCTGGAGCCCCCTCGACAGGGAGCTTAACATTCAGTACTTC. Translation gives CAWSPLDRELNIQYF. The full variable domain, its missing parts supplied by reference TRBV30 and TRBJ2-4, is SQTIHQWPATLVQPVGSPLSLECTVEGTSNPNLYWYRQAAGRGLQLLFYSVGIGQISSEVPQNLSASRPQDRQFILSSKKLLLSDSGFYLCAWSPLDRELNIQYFGAGTRLSVL.

The V call is TRBV7-9, the J call TRBJ1-2; D not resolved. With 1 base removed from V and 7 bases from J, the gap between germline ends came to 13 bases. The CDR3 totals 14 residues. Per the germline V gene, CDR1 is SEHNR and CDR2 is FQNEAQ (reference sequence). For the CDR3, the DNA is TGTGCCAGCAGCTTAGGGCCTAAGTTGGGTGGCTACACCTTC. Amino acids: CASSLGPKLGGYTF.

This clonotype was seen a handful of times. The chain carries TRBV7-6 and TRBJ2-5; a possible D gene is TRBD2 (6 bases). The CDR3 length is 18 residues. V was cut by 1 base and J by 9 bases, with 27 bases left in between. Germline CDR1 SGHVS, CDR2 FNYEAQ. The DNA for the CDR3 is TGTGCCAGCAGCTTAGAAAGCCACCGGGCGGGGCCCCCAAAGGCCCAGTACTTC. Translating it yields CASSLESHRAGPPKAQYF.

This clonotype was counted once. The germline gene is not matched at one end of the junction; a read error may be the cause. CDR3 DNA: TGTACCAGCAGCTCTCAGGGCGCCCGCGGGACCCAGTACTTC. Its translation: CTSSSQGARGTQYF. The genes are TRBV7-8 and TRBJ2-5; the D gene is possibly TRBD1 (5 bases). The CDR3 is 14 amino acids. Germline V CDR1 and CDR2: SGHVS, FQNEAQ.

This clonotype was seen many times. This chain uses TRBV28 with TRBJ2-7; TRBD2 matches at 10 bases. The CDR3 length is 18 residues. CDR1 and CDR2 (germline): MDHEN, SYDVKM. Trimming removed 7 bases from V and 0 bases from J; junction bases left unmatched: 15. The CDR3 protein is CASIGGGLATKSSYEQYF. Written as DNA, the CDR3 is TGTGCCAGCATAGGGGGGGGACTAGCGACAAAAAGCTCCTACGAGCAGTACTTC.

This clonotype was observed at least ten times. The gene calls are TRBV6-1 and TRBJ1-6; 8 bases align to TRBD1. The CDR3 consists of 15 residues. V gave up 6 bases and J gave up 3 bases; unmatched junction bases: 4. Looked up from germline, CDR1 is MNHNS and CDR2 is SASEGT. This CDR3 reads CASSNGQGYNSPLHF. For the CDR3, the DNA is TGTGCCAGCAGCAACGGACAGGGCTATAATTCACCCCTCCACTTT.

This clonotype was picked up many times. The rearrangement links TRBV5-5 to TRBJ2-7, with TRBD2 matching over 9 bases. The CDR3 loop spans 15 amino acids. Losses at the gene ends were 7 bases for V and 0 bases for J; bases not matched to a gene: 8. The germline V gene has CDR1 SGHKS and CDR2 YYEKEE (reference sequence). CDR3 loop: CASGLISGGSYEQYF. CDR3 in DNA: TGTGCCAGCGGGCTTATTAGCGGGGGCTCCTACGAGCAGTACTTC.

This clonotype showed up just a few times. The gene calls are TRBV5-1 and TRBJ2-2, with TRBD2 identical over 7 bases. V shed 7 bases and J 4 bases; nucleotides not matched to a gene: 28. CDR3 length equals 21 residues. Germline CDR1 is SGHRS and CDR2 is YFSETQ. The CDR3 reads CASCPRLPDLPRLAGTGELFF. CDR3 nucleotides: TGCGCCAGCTGCCCGCGACTCCCCGACCTCCCCCGACTAGCAGGCACCGGGGAGCTGTTTTTT.

This clonotype was counted ten times or more. The chain joins TRBV12-3 or TRBV12-4 to TRBJ1-5, with 10 bases aligning to TRBD1. The trim removed 4 bases at V and 6 bases at J, leaving 6 bases unmatched. This CDR3 has 15 amino acids. The CDR3 nucleotides read TGTGCCAGCAGTTACCGGACAGGGGGGTTTCAGCCCCAGCATTTT. The encoded protein is CASSYRTGGFQPQHF.

This clonotype was seen a handful of times. This rearrangement joins TRBV7-2 to TRBJ2-1; the D gene is possibly TRBD2 (6 bases). Germline V gene sequence: CDR1 SGHTA, CDR2 FQGNSA. The CDR3 contains 14 residues. The V and J ends lost 3 bases and 6 bases respectively, with 12 bases between them. CDR3 in amino acids: CASSLLTRSNEQFF. CDR3 coding DNA: TGTGCCAGCAGCTTGTTGACTAGGAGCAATGAGCAGTTCTTC.

The gene calls are TRBV7-8 and TRBJ2-2; 11 bases are shared with TRBD2. The CDR3 is 15 amino acids. The trim removed 5 bases at V and 6 bases at J, leaving 5 bases unmatched. CDR1 is SGHVS and CDR2 is FQNEAQ in the germline V gene. CDR3 loop: CASSVSGGAAGELFF. The CDR3 DNA reads as TGTGCCAGCAGCGTTAGCGGGGGGGCGGCCGGGGAGCTGTTTTTT. The whole variable domain, remainder taken from reference TRBV7-8 and TRBJ2-2, is GAGVSQSPRYKVAKRGQDVALRCDPISGHVSLFWYQQALGQGPEFLTYFQNEAQLDKSGLPSDRFFAERPEGSVSTLKIQRTQQEDSAVYLCASSVSGGAAGELFFGEGSRLTVL.